This TCR beta chain was found in a study of cytomegalovirus exposure and HLA in healthy donors. Study results and limitations: Per published accounts, TCR beta sequences correctly predicted the HLA-A and HLA-B alleles of most subjects. Cytomegalovirus-associated TCR beta chains were listed, numbering 150 to 200. Trimming of TCR beta V- and J-genes showed a link, identified in a later analysis, to a missense DCLRE1C variant.

At collection, donors were nominally healthy, but unrecorded immune exposures were probable. The PCR contained 60 Vbeta and 13 Jbeta primers. Method: immunoSEQ multiplex PCR; TCRdb's copy keeps in-frame clones and lacks some. The sample includes around 130,000 clones, roughly 85% of them seen just once. This clone was observed a single time. Antigen: not known. Germline V gives CDR1 LNHDA, CDR2 SQIVND (reference sequence). Trimming removed 9 bases at V and 7 bases at J, with 13 bases between. The CDR3 covers 13 residues. This sequence joins TRBV19 and TRBJ1-6; D is possibly TRBD1 (6 bases). Sequencing input: PBMCs. This clonotype was obtained from a woman between 25 and 40 years old in good health and CMV-seropositive. CDR3 sequence: CASAGQTNSPLHF. DNA of the CDR3: TGTGCCAGCGCCGGACAGACCAATTCACCCCTCCACTTT. The whole variable domain, filled in from reference TRBV19 and TRBJ1-6, reads DGGITQSPKYLFRKEGQNVTLSCEQNLNHDAMYWYRQDPGQGLRLIYYSQIVNDFQKGDIAEGYSVSREKKESFPLTVTSAQKNPTAFYLCASAGQTNSPLHFGNGTRLTVT.